Included here is one T cell receptor beta chain sequence, with context. Its specificity is unknown. This sample stems from a study of vaccination effects on CD4 cells after COVID-19. For the study at large: Following the second dose by a median of 72 days, the post-vaccine samples were obtained.

Isolating CD4+ T cells followed approximately 9 days of culture. Of the BNT162b2 and mRNA-1273 vaccines, participants received two doses of one or the other. Both day 3 and day 7 saw half the medium replaced with IL-2 medium. Assay: immunoSEQ multiplex PCR; the TCRdb copy retains only in-frame clones and omits some. The data hold some 70,000 clones, with roughly four fifths observed a single time. V was trimmed by 5 bases and J by 2 bases, leaving 9 bases between them. This CDR3 comprises 13 residues. This material consisted of CD4+ T cells from PBMCs cultured without peptide, taken after COVID-19 vaccination. The chain employs TRBV12-3 or TRBV12-4 and TRBJ1-2; no firm D call. The TCR comes from a human donor who received a COVID-19 vaccine. CDR3 nucleotides: TGTGCCAGCAGTCATCAGGAGAACTATGGCTACACCTTC. Translated: CASSHQENYGYTF.